The clone carrying this T cell receptor beta chain was found once. What it recognizes is unknown. The entry originates in a study of shared clonotypes between healthy human individuals. At the deep level, the assay was run. Every subset had its genomic DNA shared out evenly among several immunoSEQ plates. Here immunoSEQ multiplex PCR was the method, and the copy in TCRdb shows in-frame clones only, minus some. The data show 950,000 to 1,300,000 clones, with roughly 80% seen just once and about 1.5% held by the top ten. In germline, CDR1 is SGHVS, CDR2 FQNEAQ. Trimming pared 6 bases from V and 2 bases from J, leaving 14 bases between. The CDR3 extends over 15 amino acids. Study results and caveats: Estimated clonotype richness was generally higher in naive than memory subsets.

This chain links TRBV7-8 with TRBJ2-1; perhaps TRBD1 as D (6 bases). Sequencing was done on a sample of memory CD4+ T cells sorted from blood. Sample subset: CD45RA-negative fraction. This clonotype was obtained from a man between 18 and 35 years old in good health. CDR3 sequence reads: CASSFQGNPYNEQFF. DNA for the CDR3: TGTGCCAGCAGTTTCCAGGGGAACCCCTACAATGAGCAGTTCTTC.